What follows is one T cell receptor (beta chain) and its context. Germline CDR1 reads SGDLS; CDR2 reads YYNGEE. This CDR3 is built from 14 residues. The V end was cut by 1 base, the J end by 3 bases, with 11 bases between. The time point is: blood 2 weeks post-SBRT. Treatment denoted: 15 Gy SBRT to primary tumor, nephrectomy 4 weeks later. The data originate from a study of radiation and T cells in renal cell carcinoma. As for the study in general: Nephrectomy followed 15 Gy stereotactic body radiation by 4 weeks.

Generated by immunoSEQ multiplex PCR, the TCRdb table keeps only in-frame clones and is missing some. The sample yields roughly 130,000 clones, around 89% seen once. This TCR came from a woman in her 70s with renal cell carcinoma. The chain joins TRBV9 to TRBJ2-7, with D possibly TRBD2 on 5 matching bases. Sequenced material: blood, taken from a patient whose treatment included radiotherapy and nephrectomy. The DNA for the CDR3 is TGTGCCAGCAGCGTAACGGGGAACCACTACGAGCAGTACTTC. The encoded protein is CASSVTGNHYEQYF.